The 17 T cell receptor beta chains reported below all come from one sample, sequenced in a study of long-term antiretroviral therapy in people with HIV. Researchers report immunoSEQ v3.0 was run at survey level. Libraries were prepared by immunoSEQ multiplex PCR; TCRdb keeps only in-frame clonotypes and omits some of them. The table lists some 11,000 clones, 65% to 85% of them singletons. This specimen consisted of unsorted PBMCs, obtained 1.8 years after starting antiretroviral therapy. All receptors derive from a man aged 40-49 years with HIV.

This chain uses TRBV5-4 with TRBJ1-2, with TRBD1 matching 7 bases. The V segment lost 4 bases and the J segment 4 bases; nucleotides outside the gene matches: 7. CDR3 length: 14 residues. Germline V gene lookup returns CDR1 SGHNT and CDR2 YYREEE (reference sequence). The CDR3 bases are TGTGCCAGCAGCCCGGGACAGAATACCTATGGCTACACCTTC. It codes for CASSPGQNTYGYTF. The variable domain in full, with the rest retrieved from reference TRBV5-4 and TRBJ1-2, is ETGVTQSPTHLIKTRGQQVTLRCSSQSGHNTVSWYQQALGQGPQFIFQYYREEENGRGNFPPRFSGLQFPNYSSELNVNALELDDSALYLCASSPGQNTYGYTFGSGTRLTVV.

The rearrangement links TRBV28 to TRBJ2-2, with D hard to call. Germline CDR1 and CDR2: MDHEN and SYDVKM. V was cut by 10 bases and J by 5 bases, with 11 bases left in between. The CDR3 has 12 residues. CDR3 protein: CATRRRTGELFF. The CDR3 nucleotides read TGTGCCACCAGAAGGCGGACCGGGGAGCTGTTTTTT.

This chain connects TRBV29-1 to TRBJ2-7, with D possibly matching TRBD1 (6 bases). Germline loops: CDR1 SQVTM, CDR2 ANQGSEA. The CDR3 consists of 14 residues. Trimming removed 7 bases at V and 7 bases at J, with 23 bases between. The CDR3 spells CSAAESTGTVEQYF. The CDR3 bases are TGCAGCGCTGCCGAATCGACAGGTACCGTGGAGCAGTACTTC.

This chain links TRBV6-1 with TRBJ2-7; unclear D gene. V gave up 5 bases and J gave up 2 bases, with 7 bases separating them. The CDR3 extends over 12 amino acids. Germline V gene sequence: CDR1 MNHNS, CDR2 SASEGT. CDR3 protein: CASSHSTYEQYF. Written as DNA, the CDR3 is TGTGCCAGCAGTCATAGTACCTACGAGCAGTACTTC.

The chain is built from TRBV7-2 and TRBJ2-1; D uncertain. The CDR3 is 15 amino acids. V was cut by 5 bases and J by 6 bases, with 17 bases left in between. Per germline, CDR1 SGHTA and CDR2 FQGNSA. The CDR3 coding sequence is TGTGCCAGCAGCCCCGGGCCTCGAAGGAGCAATGAGCAGTTCTTC. This sequence encodes CASSPGPRRSNEQFF.

This clone was seen only once. The rearrangement links TRBV27 to TRBJ2-7; D may be TRBD1 or TRBD2 (5 bases each). CDR3 length: 13 amino acids. Trimming removed 2 bases at V and 6 bases at J, with 11 bases between. Germline loops: CDR1 MNHEY, CDR2 SMNVEV (reference sequence). This chain's CDR3 is CASSLTTGLEQYF. CDR3 nucleotides: TGTGCCAGCAGTTTAACCACAGGACTCGAGCAGTACTTC.

Regarding this clone: Compared with germline, one end of the junction differs, possibly owing to a read error. The chain couples TRBV7-3 to TRBJ1-2, with TRBD1 identical over 7 bases. Germline V CDR1 and CDR2: SGHTA, FQGTGA. The CDR3 is 17 residues long. The CDR3 DNA reads TGTGCCAGCTTGGGTCAGCATGGGACAGTAGCTAATTATGGCTACACCTTC. Translating it yields CASLGQHGTVANYGYTF.

The J gene is TRBJ2-7, the V gene TRBV27, with 7 nucleotides matching TRBD2. The CDR3 length is 14 residues. V was pared by 8 bases and J by 2 bases, with 9 bases of the junction left unmatched. CDR1 and CDR2 from the germline V gene are MNHEY and SMNVEV (reference sequence). As DNA, the CDR3 is TGTGCCAGCGCAACCGGGACTACAACCTACGAGCAGTACTTC. Translated: CASATGTTTYEQYF.

This chain uses TRBV4-1 with TRBJ2-2; D gene uncertain. With 4 bases removed from V and 2 bases from J, the gap between germline ends came to 23 bases. This CDR3 contains 19 residues. Germline CDR1 reads MGHRA; CDR2 reads YSYEKL. CDR3: CASSLGPPAGKYNTGELFF. The DNA for the CDR3 is TGCGCCAGCAGCCTCGGACCTCCGGCAGGCAAATACAACACCGGGGAGCTGTTTTTT.

The CDR3 sequence: CASSDDRGTEAFF. In nucleotides, the CDR3 is TGTGCCAGCAGCGACGACAGGGGGACTGAAGCTTTCTTT. The rearrangement links TRBV9 to TRBJ1-1, with 9 bases fitting TRBD1. The CDR3 runs 13 residues. Germline CDR1 SGDLS, CDR2 YYNGEE. After removal of 3 bases from V and 5 bases from J, the junction contained 2 bases not matched to a gene. Filled out from reference TRBV9 and TRBJ1-1, the complete variable domain reads DSGVTQTPKHLITATGQRVTLRCSPRSGDLSVYWYQQSLDQGLQFLIQYYNGEERAKGNILERFSAQQFPDLHSELNLSSLELGDSALYFCASSDDRGTEAFFGQGTRLTVV.

V usage is TRBV5-1 and J usage is TRBJ2-7; 8 bases match TRBD2. The J segment lost 7 bases and the V segment lost 5 bases, leaving 8 bases of the junction unmatched. Germline CDR1 reads SGHRS; CDR2 reads YFSETQ. This CDR3 has 13 amino acids. Here the CDR3 reads CASSPVAGSEQYF. The CDR3 DNA sequence: TGCGCCAGCAGTCCTGTAGCGGGGAGTGAGCAGTACTTC.

The rearrangement links TRBV7-3 to TRBJ1-1; unclear D gene. CDR1 and CDR2 (germline): SGHTA, FQGTGA. V lost 4 bases and J 0 bases, leaving 6 bases between the germline ends. The CDR3 length is 13 residues. Written as DNA, the CDR3 is TGTGCCAGCAGCTCCTCATTGAACACTGAAGCTTTCTTT. Protein: CASSSSLNTEAFF.

This clone rates as large. V usage is TRBV2 and J usage is TRBJ2-7, with 9 positions matching TRBD1. Germline V gene sequence: CDR1 SNHLY, CDR2 FYNNEI. The junction had 6 bases not matched to a gene; V was cut back by 7 bases and J by 2 bases. This CDR3 is built from 14 residues. The CDR3 nucleotides are TGTGCCAGCATGGGGGGACAGGGTCCCTACGAGCAGTACTTC. This gives the protein CASMGGQGPYEQYF.

The V and J genes are TRBV7-9 and TRBJ2-1; D gene unclear. Trimming cost V 5 bases and J 8 bases, with 10 bases left between them. This CDR3 comprises 12 residues. Germline CDR1 SEHNR, CDR2 FQNEAQ (reference sequence). The DNA for the CDR3 is TGTGCCAGCAGCCCATCAGGATATGAGCAGTTCTTC. Amino acids: CASSPSGYEQFF.

The chain is built from TRBV30 and TRBJ2-2, with D unclear. The V and J ends lost 7 bases and 3 bases respectively, with 3 bases between them. Germline CDR1 is GTSNPN and CDR2 is SVGIG (reference sequence). This CDR3 has 10 amino acids. The CDR3 protein is CAYDTGELFF. CDR3 nucleotide sequence: TGTGCCTACGACACCGGGGAGCTGTTTTTT.

In its sample, this clone was seen once. The chain is built from TRBV5-1 and TRBJ2-3; 8 bases agree with TRBD1. This CDR3 spans 16 amino acids. V lost 3 bases and J lost 1; bases outside the gene matches: 7. Per the germline V gene, CDR1 is SGHRS and CDR2 is YFSETQ. The CDR3, as DNA: TGCGCCAGCAGCTCCATAGGACAGGGAGGCACAGATACGCAGTATTTT. Protein: CASSSIGQGGTDTQYF.

The chain is built from TRBV7-7 and TRBJ2-1, with a weak D call TRBD2 (5 bases). The germline V gene has CDR1 SSHAT and CDR2 FNYEAQ (reference sequence). Trimming left V 6 bases short and J 4 bases short, with 16 bases between. The CDR3 is made up of 15 amino acids. The CDR3 region has the DNA TGTGCCAGCAGTCAGGACTCATATGATTACAATGAGCAGTTCTTC. It is translated as CASSQDSYDYNEQFF.